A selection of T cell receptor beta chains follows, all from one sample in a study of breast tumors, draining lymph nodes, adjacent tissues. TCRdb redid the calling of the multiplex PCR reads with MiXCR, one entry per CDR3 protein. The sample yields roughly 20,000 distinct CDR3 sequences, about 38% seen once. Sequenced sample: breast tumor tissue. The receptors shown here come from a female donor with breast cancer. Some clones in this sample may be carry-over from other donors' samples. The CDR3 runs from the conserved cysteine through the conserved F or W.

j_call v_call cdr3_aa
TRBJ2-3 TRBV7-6 CASSLVPLAGGDTQYF
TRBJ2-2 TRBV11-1 CASSSRGLAGERTGELFF
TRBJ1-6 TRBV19 CASSTQGANSPLHF
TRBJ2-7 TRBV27 CASIKSGTSGGFYEQYF
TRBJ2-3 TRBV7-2 CASSLGVPTDTQYF
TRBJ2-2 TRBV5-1 CASSPGRAAVPGELFF
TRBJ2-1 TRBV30 CAWSAGIGNEQFF
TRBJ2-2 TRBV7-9 CASSTGLAGERTGELFF
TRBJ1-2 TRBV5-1 CASRAVTNYGYTF
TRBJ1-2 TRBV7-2 CASSLVGTYGYTF
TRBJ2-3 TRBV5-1 CASSLGDTQYF
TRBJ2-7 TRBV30 CAWSVGTPDIYEQYF
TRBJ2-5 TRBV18 CASSPQRGARETQYF
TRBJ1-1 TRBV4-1 CASSVGRSNTAFF
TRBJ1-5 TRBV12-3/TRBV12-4 CASSFPPYSNQPQHF
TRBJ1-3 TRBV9 CASSVGNSGNTIYF
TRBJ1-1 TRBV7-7 CASSLATNTEAFF